Listed below are T cell receptor beta chains from one sample, sequenced in a study of blood T cell repertoires in COVID-19. Profiling relied on immunoSEQ multiplex PCR, and the TCRdb table lists in-frame clones only, not all of them. The sample records about 120,000 clones, more than 65% being singletons. The sample consisted of peripheral blood. The receptors originated from a woman between 65 and 79 years old with acute or convalescent COVID-19. CDR3s include the opening cysteine and the closing phenylalanine or tryptophan. D genes are given only for firm matches. Clone size, where shown, is once, few, many, or a class for clones that have expanded.

>once|TRBJ2-3|.|TRBV18
TGTGCCAGCTCACCACTGGGACTCACGGATACGCAGTATTTT
CASSPLGLTDTQYF
>few|TRBJ2-1|.|TRBV9
TGTGCCAGCAGCGTAGGTGGGAGCGGCTCCTACAATGAGCAGTTCTTC
CASSVGGSGSYNEQFF
>.|TRBJ1-5|.|TRBV19
TGTGCCAGTAGGTCGACAGGTCTCAATCAGCCCCAGCATTTT
CASRSTGLNQPQHF
>.|TRBJ1-3|TRBD1|TRBV6-6
TGTGCCAGCAGTCCGACGGACAGGGGGAGACCTGGAAACACCATATATTTT
CASSPTDRGRPGNTIYF
>.|TRBJ2-6|TRBD1|TRBV19
TGTGCCAGTAGACAGGGGGTAGGGGCCAACGTCCTGACTTTC
CASRQGVGANVLTF
>once|TRBJ2-3|TRBD2|TRBV6-4
TGTGCCAGCAGTGAACGGGCGGGGGGCTCCCGCACAGATACGCAGTATTTT
CASSERAGGSRTDTQYF
>once|TRBJ2-1|TRBD2|TRBV6-5
TGTGCCAGCAGTTTAGCGGGAGGGCTCTACAATGAGCAGTTCTTC
CASSLAGGLYNEQFF
>.|TRBJ2-1|TRBD1|TRBV9
TGTGCCAGCAGCGTTCGGGACAGGGCATACAATGAGCAGTTCTTC
CASSVRDRAYNEQFF
>.|TRBJ2-6|.|TRBV5-1
TGCGCCAGCAGCTTGAAAACAGGGATGACTGGGGCCAACGTCCTGACTTTC
CASSLKTGMTGANVLTF
>.|TRBJ2-3|.|TRBV5-1
TGCGCCAGCAGCCAGGGACTGATCACAGATACGCAGTATTTT
CASSQGLITDTQYF
>.|TRBJ2-5|TRBD2|TRBV5-4
TGTGCCAGCAGCTTGGTTGCGGGGGGAGTGGAGACCCAGTACTTC
CASSLVAGGVETQYF
>.|TRBJ1-2|TRBD1|TRBV10-3
TGTGCCATCAGTGAAAACAGGGGAACGGATGGCTACACCTTC
CAISENRGTDGYTF
>.|TRBJ2-1|TRBD1|TRBV5-4
TGTGCCAGCAGCCTTAAACAGGGGGTGAAGGTTGAGCAGTTCTTC
CASSLKQGVKVEQFF
>.|TRBJ2-3|.|TRBV5-6
TGTGCCAGCAGCTTGCAGGTCAGGGGCGCAGATACGCAGTATTTT
CASSLQVRGADTQYF
>.|TRBJ1-5|.|TRBV28
TGTGCCAGCACCAACGGGGGGGGCAGCAATCAGCCCCAGCATTTT
CASTNGGGSNQPQHF
>.|TRBJ1-2|.|TRBV5-6
TGTGCCAGCAGCTTGTTGTCCTTCAGGGACTATGGCTACACCTTC
CASSLLSFRDYGYTF
>.|TRBJ2-2|TRBD2|TRBV10-3
TGTGCCATCAGTGACCCGGGGGGGGCGCGTCGGTCCCCCAACACCGGGGAGCTGTTTTTT
CAISDPGGARRSPNTGELFF
>.|TRBJ1-5|.|TRBV10-3
TGTGCCATCAGTGGGGGGGGGAGCAATCAGCCCCAGCATTTT
CAISGGGSNQPQHF
>.|TRBJ2-5|TRBD1|TRBV6-5
TGTGCCAGCAGTAGGACAGGGCAGTTGGAGACCCAGTACTTC
CASSRTGQLETQYF
>few|TRBJ1-1|.|TRBV30
TGTGCCTGGAGTAAGACTAGGAACACTGAAGCTTTCTTT
CAWSKTRNTEAFF
>.|TRBJ2-6|.|TRBV7-8
TGTGCCAGCAGCTCCCAGGGGGGAGAGAACGTCCTGACTTTC
CASSSQGGENVLTF
>.|TRBJ2-1|TRBD2|TRBV5-1
TGCGCCAGCAGCTGGCGGGGGGAGTCCTACAATGAGCAGTTCTTC
CASSWRGESYNEQFF
>.|TRBJ2-4|TRBD2|TRBV20-1
TGCAGTGCTAGTCCGACTAGCGGGGTGCCCACTACCAACATTCAGTACTTC
CSASPTSGVPTTNIQYF
>.|TRBJ2-7|.|TRBV7-9
TGTGCCAGCAGCTTTGGCCGGGCCTCGGGGGAGCAGTACTTC
CASSFGRASGEQYF
>.|TRBJ2-2|.|TRBV3-1/TRBV3-2
TGTGCCAGCAGCCAAGTTTCGGGCGGGGAGCTGTTTTTT
CASSQVSGGELFF
>.|TRBJ2-7|TRBD2|TRBV29-1
TGCAGCGTTTGTCTAGCGGGAGTTTACGAGCAGTACTTC
CSVCLAGVYEQYF
>.|TRBJ2-7|TRBD1|TRBV7-9
TGTGCCAGCAGCTTAAGGACAGGGGGACACGAGCAGTACTTC
CASSLRTGGHEQYF
>few|TRBJ1-1|.|TRBV6-6
TGTGCCAGCAGTTATAACTCCCCGGGGGATGCTTTCTTT
CASSYNSPGDAFF
>.|TRBJ2-1|.|TRBV18
TGTGCCAGCTCAATTACGACAGCTGGCTCCTACAATGAGCAGTTCTTC
CASSITTAGSYNEQFF
>.|TRBJ2-7|TRBD1|TRBV15
TGTGCCACCAGCAGAGTACAGGGGAACTCCTACGAGCAGTACTTC
CATSRVQGNSYEQYF
>.|TRBJ2-1|.|TRBV29-1
TGCAGCGCCGCAATCAGGGAATGGCAGTTCTTC
CSAAIREWQFF
>.|TRBJ1-1|.|TRBV7-9
TGTGCCAGTCTAGGGGGGGGCCTTGGCACTGAAGCTTTCTTT
CASLGGGLGTEAFF
>.|TRBJ2-1|TRBD2|TRBV6-5
TGTGCCAGCAGTTCCGGGGGGGCCCTCTCCAATGAGCAGTTCTTC
CASSSGGALSNEQFF
>once|TRBJ1-4|.|TRBV7-9
TGTGCCAGCAGCTTAGCGGGGCAGGGCCCTGAAAAACTGTTTTTT
CASSLAGQGPEKLFF
>.|TRBJ1-1|TRBD1|TRBV29-1
TGCAGCGTTCTGATGGGACAGTACACTGAAGCTTTCTTT
CSVLMGQYTEAFF
>.|TRBJ2-2|TRBD2|TRBV11-2
TGTGCCAGCAGCTTACTAGCGGGAGCGTATAGCGGGGAGCTGTTTTTT
CASSLLAGAYSGELFF
>.|TRBJ1-3|.|TRBV2
TGTGCCAGCAGGGTGGGAGAAGCTGGAAACACCATATATTTT
CASRVGEAGNTIYF
>.|TRBJ2-2|.|TRBV19
TGTGCCAGTAGTATAGTTACAGGGCGCACCGGGGAGCTGTTTTTT
CASSIVTGRTGELFF
>few|TRBJ1-5|.|TRBV7-9
TGTGCCAGCAGCAGAGACATTGCCAATCAGCCCCAGCATTTT
CASSRDIANQPQHF
>.|TRBJ1-6|.|TRBV6-6
TGTGCCAGCAGTTACGGGGCCTCTTTTTCACCCCTCCACTTT
CASSYGASFSPLHF
>.|TRBJ2-1|TRBD2|TRBV5-6
TGTGCCAGCAGCTTGGGCGGGGGGGCCAACAATGAGCAGTTCTTC
CASSLGGGANNEQFF
>.|TRBJ2-5|TRBD1|TRBV19
TGTGCCAGTAGCTCTCTGACAGGGAAAGAGACCCAGTACTTC
CASSSLTGKETQYF
>many|TRBJ2-3|.|TRBV19
TGTGCCAGTATGGGTAGCGGCCTTAGCACAGATACGCAGTATTTT
CASMGSGLSTDTQYF
>.|TRBJ1-5|.|TRBV10-3
TGTGCCATCAGCCAAGGGGTGGGCAATCAGCCCCAGCATTTT
CAISQGVGNQPQHF
>.|TRBJ2-7|TRBD1|TRBV5-1
TGCGCCAGCAGCTCATTACCGGGACAGGGAGACTCCTACGAGCAGTACTTC
CASSSLPGQGDSYEQYF
>.|TRBJ1-5|.|TRBV6-1
TGTGCCAGCAGTGAACGTCGTAGCAATCAGCCCCAGCATTTT
CASSERRSNQPQHF
>.|TRBJ2-3|TRBD2|TRBV27
TGTGCCAGCAGTTCCCTGACTAGCAAAATATATACGCAGTATTTT
CASSSLTSKIYTQYF
>.|TRBJ2-7|.|TRBV12-3/TRBV12-4
TGTGCCAGCAGTCGTCACGGGGAGCAGTACTTC
CASSRHGEQYF